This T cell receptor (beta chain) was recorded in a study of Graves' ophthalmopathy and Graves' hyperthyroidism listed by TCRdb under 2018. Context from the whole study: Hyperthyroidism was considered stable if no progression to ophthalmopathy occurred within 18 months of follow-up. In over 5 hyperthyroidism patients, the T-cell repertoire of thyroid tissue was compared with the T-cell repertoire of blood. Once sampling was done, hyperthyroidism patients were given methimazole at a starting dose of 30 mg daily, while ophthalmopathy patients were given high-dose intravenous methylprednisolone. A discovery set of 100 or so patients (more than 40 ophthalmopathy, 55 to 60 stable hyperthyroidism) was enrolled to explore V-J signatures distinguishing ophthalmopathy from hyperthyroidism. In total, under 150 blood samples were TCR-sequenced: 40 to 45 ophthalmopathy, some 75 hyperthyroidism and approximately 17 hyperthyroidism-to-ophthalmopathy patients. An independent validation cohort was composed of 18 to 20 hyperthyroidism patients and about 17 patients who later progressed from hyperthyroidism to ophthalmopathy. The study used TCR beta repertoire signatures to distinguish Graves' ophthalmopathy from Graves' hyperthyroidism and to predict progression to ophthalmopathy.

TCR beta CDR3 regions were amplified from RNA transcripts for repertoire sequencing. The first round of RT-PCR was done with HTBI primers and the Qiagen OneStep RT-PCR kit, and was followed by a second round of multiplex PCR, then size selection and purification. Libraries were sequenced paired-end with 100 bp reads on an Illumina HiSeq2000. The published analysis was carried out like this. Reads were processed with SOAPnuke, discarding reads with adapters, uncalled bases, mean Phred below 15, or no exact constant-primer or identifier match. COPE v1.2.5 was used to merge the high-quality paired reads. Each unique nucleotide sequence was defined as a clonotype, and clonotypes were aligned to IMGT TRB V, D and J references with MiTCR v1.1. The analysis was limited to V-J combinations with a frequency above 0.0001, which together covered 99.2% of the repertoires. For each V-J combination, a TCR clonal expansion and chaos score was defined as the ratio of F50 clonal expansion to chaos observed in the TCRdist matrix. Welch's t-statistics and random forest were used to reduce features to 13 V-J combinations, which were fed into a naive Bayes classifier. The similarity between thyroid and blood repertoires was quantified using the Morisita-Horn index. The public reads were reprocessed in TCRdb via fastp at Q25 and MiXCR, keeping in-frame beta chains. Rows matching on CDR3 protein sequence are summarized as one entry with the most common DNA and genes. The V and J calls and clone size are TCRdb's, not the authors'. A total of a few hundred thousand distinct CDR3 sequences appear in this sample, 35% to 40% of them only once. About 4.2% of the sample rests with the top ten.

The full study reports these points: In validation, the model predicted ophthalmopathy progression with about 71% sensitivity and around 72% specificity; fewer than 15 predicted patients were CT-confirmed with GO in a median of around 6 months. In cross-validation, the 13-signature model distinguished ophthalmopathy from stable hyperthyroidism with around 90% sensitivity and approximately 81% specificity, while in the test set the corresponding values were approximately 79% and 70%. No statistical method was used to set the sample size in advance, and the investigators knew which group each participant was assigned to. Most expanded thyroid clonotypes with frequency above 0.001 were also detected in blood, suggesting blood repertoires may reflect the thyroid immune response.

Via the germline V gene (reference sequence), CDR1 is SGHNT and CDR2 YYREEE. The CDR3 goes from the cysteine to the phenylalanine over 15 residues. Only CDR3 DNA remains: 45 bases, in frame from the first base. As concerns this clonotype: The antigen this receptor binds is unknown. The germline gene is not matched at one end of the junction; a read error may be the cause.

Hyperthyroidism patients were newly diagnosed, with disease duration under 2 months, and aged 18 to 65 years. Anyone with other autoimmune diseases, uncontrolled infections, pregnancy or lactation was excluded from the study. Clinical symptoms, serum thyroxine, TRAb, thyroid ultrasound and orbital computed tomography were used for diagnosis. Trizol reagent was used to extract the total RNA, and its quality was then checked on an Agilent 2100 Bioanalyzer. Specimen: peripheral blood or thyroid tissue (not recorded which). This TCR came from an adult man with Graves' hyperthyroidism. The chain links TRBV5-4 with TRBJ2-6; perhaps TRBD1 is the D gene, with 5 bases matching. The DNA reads TGTGCCAGCAGCTTTTCAGGCTCTGGGGCCAACGTCCCGACTTTC. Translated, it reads CASSFSGSGANVPTF.